Listed below are T cell receptor beta chains from one sample, sequenced in a study of blood T cell repertoires in COVID-19. Method: immunoSEQ multiplex PCR; TCRdb's copy keeps in-frame clones and lacks some. Among 60,000 to 70,000 clones listed, about 81% were seen once. Sequencing was carried out using peripheral blood. The source is a man older than 75 with acute or convalescent COVID-19. Both conserved end residues are part of each CDR3.

J gene: TRBJ2-1
CDR3 length: 17
V gene: TRBV19
CDR3 protein: CASSSPGLAGGYNEQFF

J gene: TRBJ1-2
CDR3 length: 13
V gene: TRBV7-2
CDR3 protein: CASSLSRNYGYTF

J gene: TRBJ2-1
CDR3 length: 17
V gene: TRBV4-2
CDR3 protein: CASSQGGSGRAYNEQFF

J gene: TRBJ2-2
CDR3 length: 13
V gene: TRBV5-6
CDR3 protein: CASRGRRTGELFF

J gene: TRBJ2-7
CDR3 length: 17
V gene: TRBV24-1
CDR3 protein: CATSDFPGGPRSYEQYF

J gene: TRBJ2-1
CDR3 length: 18
V gene: TRBV4-1
CDR3 protein: CASSQVIAGPVRRGKQFF

J gene: TRBJ2-1
CDR3 length: 14
V gene: TRBV3-1/TRBV3-2
CDR3 protein: CASSHRGGRNEQFF

J gene: TRBJ2-7
CDR3 length: 15
V gene: TRBV3-1/TRBV3-2
CDR3 protein: CASSQGNSGSYEQYF

J gene: TRBJ1-5
CDR3 length: 13
V gene: TRBV29-1
CDR3 protein: CSVSGGVAQPQHF

J gene: TRBJ1-4
CDR3 length: 14
V gene: TRBV6-5
CDR3 protein: CASSKAGFSEKLFF

J gene: TRBJ2-3
CDR3 length: 15
V gene: TRBV7-9
CDR3 protein: CASSYLAASTDTQYF

J gene: TRBJ1-2
CDR3 length: 16
V gene: TRBV2
CDR3 protein: CANRGQTAGTNYGYTF

J gene: TRBJ2-7
CDR3 length: 12
V gene: TRBV29-1
CDR3 protein: CSVGQVSYEQYF

J gene: TRBJ2-5
CDR3 length: 14
V gene: TRBV5-1
CDR3 protein: CASSPNSGEETQYF

J gene: TRBJ1-3
CDR3 length: 16
V gene: TRBV6-2/TRBV6-3
CDR3 protein: CASSYFAVWSGNTIYF

J gene: TRBJ1-1
CDR3 length: 12
V gene: TRBV5-4
CDR3 protein: CASSHTNTEAFF

J gene: TRBJ1-5
CDR3 length: 17
V gene: TRBV28
CDR3 protein: CASSPPRRGWSNQPQHF